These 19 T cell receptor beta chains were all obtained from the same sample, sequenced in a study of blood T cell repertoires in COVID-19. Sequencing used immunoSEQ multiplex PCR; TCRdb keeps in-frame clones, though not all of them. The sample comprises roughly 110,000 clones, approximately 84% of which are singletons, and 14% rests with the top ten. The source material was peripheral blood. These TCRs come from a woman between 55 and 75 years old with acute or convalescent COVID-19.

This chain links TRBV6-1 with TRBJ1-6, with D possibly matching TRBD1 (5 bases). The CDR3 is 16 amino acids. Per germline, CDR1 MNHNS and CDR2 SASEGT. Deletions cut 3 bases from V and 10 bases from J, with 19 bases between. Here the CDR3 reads CASSDSVFQGKSPLHF. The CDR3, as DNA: TGTGCCAGCAGTGACAGCGTTTTCCAGGGTAAATCACCCCTCCACTTT.

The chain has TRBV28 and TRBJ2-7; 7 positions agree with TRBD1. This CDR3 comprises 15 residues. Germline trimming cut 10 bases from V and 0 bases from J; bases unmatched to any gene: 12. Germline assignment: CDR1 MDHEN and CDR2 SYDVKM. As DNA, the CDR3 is TGTGCCACTCGATCCACACAGGGGACCTCCTACGAGCAGTACTTC. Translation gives CATRSTQGTSYEQYF.

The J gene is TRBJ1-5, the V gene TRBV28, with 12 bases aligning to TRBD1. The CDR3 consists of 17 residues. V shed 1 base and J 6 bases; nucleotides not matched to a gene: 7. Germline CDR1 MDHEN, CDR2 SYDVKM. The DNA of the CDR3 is TGTGCCAGCAGTTTATTCCGTAGGGACAGGGGGCTTCAGCCCCAGCATTTT. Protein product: CASSLFRRDRGLQPQHF.

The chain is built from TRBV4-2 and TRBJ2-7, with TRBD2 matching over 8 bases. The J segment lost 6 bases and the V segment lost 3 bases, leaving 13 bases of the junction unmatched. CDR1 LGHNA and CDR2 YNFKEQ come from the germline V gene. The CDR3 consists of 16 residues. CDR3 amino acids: CASSQDLTSVRGEQYF. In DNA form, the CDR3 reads TGTGCCAGCAGCCAGGATTTGACTAGCGTCCGGGGCGAGCAGTACTTC.

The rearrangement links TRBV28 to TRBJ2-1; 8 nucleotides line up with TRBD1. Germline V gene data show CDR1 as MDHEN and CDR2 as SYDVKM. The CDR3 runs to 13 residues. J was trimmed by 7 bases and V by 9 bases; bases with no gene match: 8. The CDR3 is CASHAGGTNEQFF. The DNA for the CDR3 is TGTGCCAGTCACGCAGGGGGCACGAATGAGCAGTTCTTC.

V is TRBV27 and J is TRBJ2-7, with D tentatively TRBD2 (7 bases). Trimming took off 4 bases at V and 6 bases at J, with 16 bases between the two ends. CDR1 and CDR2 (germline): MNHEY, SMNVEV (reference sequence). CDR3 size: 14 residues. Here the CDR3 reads CASSSVQGGGEQYF. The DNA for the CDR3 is TGTGCCAGCAGTTCCGTACAGGGAGGGGGCGAGCAGTACTTC.

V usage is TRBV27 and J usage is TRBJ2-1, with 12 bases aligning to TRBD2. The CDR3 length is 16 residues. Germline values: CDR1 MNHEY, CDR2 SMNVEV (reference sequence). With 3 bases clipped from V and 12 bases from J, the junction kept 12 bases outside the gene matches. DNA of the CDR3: TGTGCCAGCAGTTTCCTAGCGGGAGGGATGGCCAGGGTGCAGTTCTTC. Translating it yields CASSFLAGGMARVQFF.

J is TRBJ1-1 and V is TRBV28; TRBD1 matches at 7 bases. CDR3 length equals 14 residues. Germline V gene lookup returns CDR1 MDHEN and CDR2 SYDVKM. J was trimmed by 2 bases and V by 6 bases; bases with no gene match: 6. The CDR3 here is CASRRGTANTEAFF. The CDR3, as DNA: TGTGCCAGCAGGCGCGGGACAGCTAACACTGAAGCTTTCTTT.

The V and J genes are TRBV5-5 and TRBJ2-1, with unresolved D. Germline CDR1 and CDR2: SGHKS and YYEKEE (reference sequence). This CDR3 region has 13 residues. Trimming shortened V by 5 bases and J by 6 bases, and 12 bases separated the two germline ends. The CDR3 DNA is TGTGCCAGCAGGGCCTCCGTAAGCAATGAGCAGTTCTTC. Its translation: CASRASVSNEQFF.

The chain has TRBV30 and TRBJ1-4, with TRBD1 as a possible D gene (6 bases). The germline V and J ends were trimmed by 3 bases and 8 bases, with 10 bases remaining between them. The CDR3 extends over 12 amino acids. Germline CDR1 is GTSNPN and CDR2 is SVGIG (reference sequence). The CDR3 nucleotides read TGTGCCTGGAGGCGGGGGCCCGAAAAACTGTTTTTT. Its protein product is CAWRRGPEKLFF.

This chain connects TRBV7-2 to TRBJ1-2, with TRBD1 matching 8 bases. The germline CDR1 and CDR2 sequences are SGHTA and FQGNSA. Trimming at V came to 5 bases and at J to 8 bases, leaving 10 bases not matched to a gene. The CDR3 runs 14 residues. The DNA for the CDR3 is TGTGCCAGCAGCCTCCAACAGGGGGACGGGGGCTACACCTTC. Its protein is CASSLQQGDGGYTF.

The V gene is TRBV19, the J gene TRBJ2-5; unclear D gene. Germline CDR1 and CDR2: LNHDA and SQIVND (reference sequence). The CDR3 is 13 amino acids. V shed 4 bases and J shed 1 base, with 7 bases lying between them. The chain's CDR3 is CASSSGSQETQYF. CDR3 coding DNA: TGTGCCAGTAGTAGCGGATCCCAAGAGACCCAGTACTTC. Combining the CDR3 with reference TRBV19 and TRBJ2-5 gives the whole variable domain DGGITQSPKYLFRKEGQNVTLSCEQNLNHDAMYWYRQDPGQGLRLIYYSQIVNDFQKGDIAEGYSVSREKKESFPLTVTSAQKNPTAFYLCASSSGSQETQYFGPGTRLLVL.

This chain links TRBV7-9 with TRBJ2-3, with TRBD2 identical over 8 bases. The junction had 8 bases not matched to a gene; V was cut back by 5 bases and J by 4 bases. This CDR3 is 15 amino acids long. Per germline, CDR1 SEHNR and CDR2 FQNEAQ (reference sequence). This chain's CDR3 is CASSDGTRVPDTQYF. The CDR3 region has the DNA TGTGCCAGCAGCGACGGGACTAGAGTACCAGATACGCAGTATTTT.

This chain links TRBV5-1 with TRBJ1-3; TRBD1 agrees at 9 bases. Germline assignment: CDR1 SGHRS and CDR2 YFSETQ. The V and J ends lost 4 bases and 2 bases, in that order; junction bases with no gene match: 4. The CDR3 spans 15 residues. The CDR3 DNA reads TGCGCCAGCAGCGTGGACAGGGGAGCTGGAAACACCATATATTTT. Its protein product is CASSVDRGAGNTIYF. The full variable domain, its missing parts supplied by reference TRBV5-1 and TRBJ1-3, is KAGVTQTPRYLIKTRGQQVTLSCSPISGHRSVSWYQQTPGQGLQFLFEYFSETQRNKGNFPGRFSGRQFSNSRSEMNVSTLELGDSALYLCASSVDRGAGNTIYFGEGSWLTVV.

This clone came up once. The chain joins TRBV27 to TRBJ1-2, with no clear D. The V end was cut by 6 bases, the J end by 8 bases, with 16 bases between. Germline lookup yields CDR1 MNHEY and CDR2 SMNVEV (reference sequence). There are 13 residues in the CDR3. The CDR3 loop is CASREAGIGGYTF. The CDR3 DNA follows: TGTGCCAGCAGAGAAGCGGGGATCGGCGGCTACACCTTC.

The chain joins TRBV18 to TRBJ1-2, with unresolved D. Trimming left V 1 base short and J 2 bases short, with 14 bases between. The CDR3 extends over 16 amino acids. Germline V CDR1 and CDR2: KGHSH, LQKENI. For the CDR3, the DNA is TGTGCCAGCTCACCACGCAATAACCCTACGAACTATGGCTACACCTTC. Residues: CASSPRNNPTNYGYTF.

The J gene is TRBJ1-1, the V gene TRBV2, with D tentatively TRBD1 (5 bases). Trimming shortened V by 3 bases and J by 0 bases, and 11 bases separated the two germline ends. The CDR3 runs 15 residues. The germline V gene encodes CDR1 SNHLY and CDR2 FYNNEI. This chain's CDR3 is CASSEWVDMNTEAFF. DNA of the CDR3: TGTGCCAGCAGTGAGTGGGTGGACATGAACACTGAAGCTTTCTTT.

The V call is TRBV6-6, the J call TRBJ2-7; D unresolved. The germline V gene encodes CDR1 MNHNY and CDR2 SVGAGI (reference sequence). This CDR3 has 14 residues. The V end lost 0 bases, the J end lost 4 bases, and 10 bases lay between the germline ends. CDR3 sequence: CASSYSYSPYEQYF. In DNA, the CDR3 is TGTGCCAGCAGTTACTCCTACTCCCCTTACGAGCAGTACTTC.

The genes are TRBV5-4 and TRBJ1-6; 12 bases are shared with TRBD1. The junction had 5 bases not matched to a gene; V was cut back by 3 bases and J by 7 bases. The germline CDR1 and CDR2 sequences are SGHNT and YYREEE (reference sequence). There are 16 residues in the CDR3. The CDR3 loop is CASSWGTGGLNSPLHF. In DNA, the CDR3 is TGTGCCAGCAGCTGGGGGACAGGGGGCCTGAATTCACCCCTCCACTTT.